This T cell receptor (beta chain) derives from a study of cytomegalovirus exposure and HLA in healthy donors. Findings of the study overall: CMV serostatus was the sole immune exposure data available. According to the study, 160 or so TCR beta chains were cytomegalovirus-associated.

Both 60 Vbeta primers and 13 Jbeta primers went into the PCR. The assay was immunoSEQ multiplex PCR, and TCRdb's table has in-frame clones only and misses some. In the table there are under 200,000 clones, under 80% of which are singletons. Trimming at V came to 4 bases and at J to 5 bases, leaving 13 bases not matched to a gene. Germline lookup yields CDR1 SGHDT and CDR2 YYEEEE. The CDR3 loop spans 17 amino acids. In regard to this clone: Its antigen is undetermined.

Sequencing was carried out using PBMCs. The rearrangement links TRBV5-6 to TRBJ2-3; 10 bases line up with TRBD2. The sequence came from a man aged 35 to 55 in good health and CMV-seronegative. CDR3 region: CASSTALRLAGVDTQYF. The DNA of the CDR3 is TGTGCCAGCAGCACAGCCCTAAGGCTAGCGGGGGTAGATACGCAGTATTTT.